The T cell receptor (beta chain) described here comes from a study of cytomegalovirus exposure and HLA in healthy donors. About the study: In a previous analysis, 117 million unique TCR beta sequences were found from 170 million or so T cells.

General study findings and limits: It was confirmed in vitro that a few of the CMV-associated chains were specific for CMV antigens. A classifier reportedly called cytomegalovirus status with high sensitivity and specificity. Cytomegalovirus-associated TCR beta chains were listed, numbering under 200.

Note on this clone: The antigen is unknown.

Vbeta (60) and Jbeta (13) primers were used in the PCR. Sequencing used immunoSEQ multiplex PCR; TCRdb keeps in-frame clones, though not all of them. The sample has fewer than 45,000 clones, roughly four fifths seen once. The receptor's source is a woman aged 25-40 years in good health and CMV-seropositive. The sequenced material came from PBMCs.

The CDR3 nucleotides are TGTGCCAGCAGCCAAATAATTACAGGGGAAACTGAAGCTTTCTTT. This translates into CASSQIITGETEAFF. The genes are TRBV5-5 and TRBJ1-1, with TRBD1 identical over 7 bases. Trimming removed 4 bases from V and 5 bases from J; junction bases left unmatched: 11. Per the germline V gene, CDR1 is SGHKS and CDR2 is YYEKEE (reference sequence). CDR3 length: 15 residues.